This TCR beta chain was observed in a study of cytomegalovirus exposure and HLA in healthy donors (dated by TCRdb to the late 2010s). Looking at the study overall: According to an earlier analysis of 550 to 750 of the donors, some 170 million T cells yielded 100 million or so unique TCR beta sequences and roughly 280 Gb of sequence data. An early release covering roughly 600 HLA-typed donors comprised about 320 gigabases of sequencing data and approximately 80 million unique TCR sequences. The genetic ancestry cluster associated with self-reported Caucasian donors included 81% of the roughly 360 genotyped donors. The study aimed to test whether signatures of past pathogen exposure could be identified by cataloging public T cell receptors. The study profiled the T cell repertoires of 500 to 800 subjects by immunosequencing and related them to cytomegalovirus serostatus. A separate validation cohort of more than 100 different subjects was used in addition to the approximately 700-subject first cohort. To predict cytomegalovirus infection status, the study brought together high-throughput TCR immunosequencing, statistical association of individual TCRs with disease status, and machine learning. In a later analysis, previously published TCR beta repertoires from several hundred donors were re-analyzed and high-resolution HLA genotyping was added so that TCR occurrence patterns could be studied. Rather than drawing on any new phenotypic data, the later analysis identified candidate immune exposures from TCR beta sequences and the way those sequences occurred across donors. An earlier analysis of roughly 580 of the donors used high-throughput TCR beta sequencing to judge whether each TCR beta V gene segment behaved as functional or pseudogenic. Donor age, sex, ethnicity and CMV serostatus were collected together with the repertoire data. In a later genetic analysis, genome-wide SNP genotypes for about three fifths of the 666 donors were used, and that subset was treated as a discovery cohort. Every repertoire in the discovery cohort had been generated on one and the same sequencing platform. HLA typing included class I and class II loci at four-digit resolution. Typing coverage differed by locus: A, B, C, DRB1 and DQB1 were typed in about 620-630 donors, DQA1 in approximately 520, DPA1 in approximately 600, and DPB1 in 400 to 490. Because of strong linkage in the cohort, four to six DR-DQ haplotypes were treated as single units for association and clustering. Across around 400 genotyped donors of the cohort, an average of about 220,000 unique TCR beta nucleotide sequences per donor were sequenced, and about a sixth of those sequences were non-productive. The investigation overall reported the following: CMV serostatus was the only immune exposure information available for the cohort. In a later genetic analysis, fewer N-insertions in productive TCRs were reported among donors in an Asian-associated ancestry cluster than the roughly 700-donor mean. Compared with equally common non-associated chains, HLA-associated TCR beta chains in a later analysis were more clonally expanded and had lower generation probabilities. Most CMV-associated TCR beta chains appeared to be HLA-restricted in a later analysis, and the HLA associations seemed to be driven largely by CMV exposure. Some IMGT-functional V segments, including TRBV6-2 and TRBV6-3, could not be told apart with the 87-base-pair reads, so those segments were excluded. A cluster of highly shared sequence variants was judged likely to be a technical artifact of the sequencing pipeline. At a false discovery rate of 0.05, a later analysis linked approximately 18,000 TCR beta sequences to specific HLA alleles. This cohort had only TCR beta chains sequenced, and the lack of alpha or paired-chain data limited which features could be detected. In an earlier analysis of some 640 of the donors, most TCR beta V segments were observed in productive rearrangements about 87% or about 30% of the time, broadly matching IMGT annotations. When HLA alleles, especially DR and DQ, strongly co-occurred, attributing TCR associations to individual alleles was difficult. A later genetic analysis associated a missense DCLRE1C variant with V-gene and J-gene trimming of TCR beta chains, and an independent cohort replicated the association. Linkage disequilibrium might explain the correlated functional status among segregating V segments, but an unknown experimental factor could not be excluded. Most TCR sequences were observed very rarely across donors, whereas some public TCRs were present in many individuals. A further reported finding was that TCR beta sequences accurately predicted the HLA-A and HLA-B alleles for most subjects in the first cohort. Because HLA typing was missing for some donors at each locus, association tests included only the typed subset. The classifier was reported to diagnose cytomegalovirus status with high specificity and sensitivity in both the original and validation cohorts. Roughly uniform sequencing depth across donors was assumed in presence/absence analyses, although this assumption may not hold. A later analysis found that TCR association rates varied across HLA loci, with DRB1 alleles showing the most associated TCRs and HLA-C alleles the fewest. According to the authors, the approach could potentially be generalized to other disease states and immunological phenotypes. A few of the identified cytomegalovirus-associated TCR beta chains were confirmed in vitro to be specific for cytomegalovirus antigens. The study gave a list of 150 to 200 TCR beta chains associated with cytomegalovirus. Because counts were too low, 15 to 20 rarely observed V segments, including chromosome 9 orphons, were excluded from the earlier analysis of fewer than 650 of the donors. A later analysis reported that several top co-occurrence clusters appeared linked to parvovirus B19, influenza, CMV and Epstein-Barr virus.

This clone was recorded once. Its antigen is unknown. No base quality information exists; no much larger clone differs at one position. Library generation was performed with the immunoSEQ multiplex PCR assay. For the multiplex PCR, a mixture combining 60 forward primers for TCR Vbeta segments and 13 reverse primers for TCR Jbeta segments was used. The CDR3 region of rearranged TCR beta genes was amplified from genomic DNA with a multiplex PCR assay. The Illumina HiSeq System was used to sequence the amplified TCR beta libraries as 87-base-pair reads. The source study handled its data this way. A later analysis tallied around 80 million unique TCR beta chains across the 666 repertoires, and around 10 million of those chains were shared by two or more donors. To remove PCR and sequencing errors, raw reads were error-corrected and collapsed into unique sequences using a nearest-neighbor algorithm that merged closely related sequences. V, D and J gene segments were assigned by aligning CDR3 sequences to IMGT reference sequences. For a sequence to be retained, at least a six-nucleotide match to both a V gene segment and a J gene segment was required. Rearrangements were called productive when the CDR3 lacked stop codons and stayed in frame with V and J; all others were non-productive. CDR3 was defined according to IMGT convention as the region running from the second conserved V-encoded cysteine to the conserved J-encoded phenylalanine. The earlier analysis of about 500 of the donors excluded sequences that lacked an unambiguous match to a single V gene segment. An earlier analysis of a few hundred of the donors called V segments functional above 56.7% productive rearrangements and segregating when the between-donor standard deviation exceeded 5%. A statistical classification framework was developed to diagnose cytomegalovirus status using the catalog of TCR beta chain sequences. In a later analysis, V and J genes were assigned by comparing TCR nucleotide sequences against IMGT/GENE-DB human TR gene sequences. A later analysis assigned CDR3 sequences and most-parsimonious VDJ recombination scenarios with the TCRdist pipeline. In a later analysis, each TCR beta chain was defined by its CDR3 amino acid sequence together with its V-gene family, and reads without a unique V-gene family were excluded. To address suspected cross-contamination and a sequencing artifact, a later analysis removed 450 to 700 highly shared, low-generation-probability nucleotide sequences. For each public chain, a later analysis derived a clonal expansion index from normalized ranks of inferred template counts within each repertoire. In a later analysis, generation probabilities were computed using a VDJ recombination model fitted to out-of-frame rearrangements, and the results were checked against IGoR. Hypergeometric tests were used in a later analysis to score TCR-TCR, TCR-HLA and TCR-CMV co-occurrence, with a repertoire-size bias correction applied to the TCR pairs. False discovery rates were estimated in a later analysis by permuting HLA or CMV assignments 20 times. In a later analysis, co-occurring TCRs were grouped with DBSCAN, and TCRdist sequence similarity was added when clustering was performed within HLA-allele-positive subsets. Repertoires with fewer than 30,000 or more than 120,000 public chains, plus five repertoires with anomalous nucleotide sharing, were excluded from co-occurrence clustering. Not all clones reach the TCRdb copy of this immuneACCESS table, which keeps in-frame sequences only. Checked studies attribute under half of the gap to unresolved V genes and leave the rest unexplained. The D gene and trimming were derived from the DNA, and the V and J assignments and clone size from that table. For this sample there are approximately 70,000 clones; under 80% appear just once. The ten largest clones take up around 15% of the sample.

Relative to germline, V is missing 5 bases and J is missing 7 bases, with 11 bases of the junction outside any gene match. Including the terminal cysteine and phenylalanine, the CDR3 comprises 14 residues. Left in the record is the CDR3 DNA by itself, 42 bases read in frame from the first base. CDR1 GTSNPN and CDR2 SVGIG were looked up in the germline V gene (reference sequence). The cohort consisted of 600 or so healthy bone marrow donors. Cohort members were all nominally healthy when sampled, although unrecorded immune exposures were likely present. The donor tested CMV seropositive and was one of the 289 seropositive cohort members. Each donor provided a peripheral blood sample, and peripheral blood mononuclear cells were used for TCR beta sequencing. Genomic DNA was extracted from the blood cell samples with the Qiagen DNeasy Blood Extraction Kit.

The rearranged segments are TRBV30 and TRBJ2-7, with 10 middle bases fitting TRBD1. The sequence was collected from a male donor in good health and CMV-seropositive. Specimen: PBMCs. DNA sequence: TGTGCCTGGTGGGACAGGGGTTTTGCAGGGGAGCAGTACTTC. This is translated as CAWWDRGFAGEQYF.